A single sample is the source of the 5 T cell receptor beta chains below, sequenced in a study of T cell responses to AZD1222 COVID-19 vaccine. Clones were read by immunoSEQ multiplex PCR, and TCRdb kept only the in-frame ones, dropping some. In the table there are 95,000 to 110,000 clones, 86% of which are singletons. The source was peripheral blood, collected 28 days after the second dose of the MenACWY control vaccine. The receptors were gathered from an adult who received the MenACWY meningococcal vaccine as a control.

This chain connects TRBV18 to TRBJ1-1; 9 nucleotides align to TRBD1. J gave up 7 bases and V 0 bases, and 6 bases lay outside the gene matches. CDR1 KGHSH and CDR2 LQKENI come from the germline V gene. This CDR3 contains 15 residues. In DNA, the CDR3 is TGTGCCAGCTCACCACCTGACAGGGGGTCGAGTGAAGCTTTCTTT. As protein: CASSPPDRGSSEAFF.

The chain combines TRBV7-6 with TRBJ1-1; D is perhaps TRBD1 (5 bases). Germline V gene lookup returns CDR1 SGHVS and CDR2 FNYEAQ. CDR3 length equals 14 residues. V lost 1 base and J lost 6, with 12 bases in between. In DNA, the CDR3 is TGTGCCAGCAGCTTAGAGGGGCGGGTTTCTGAAGCTTTCTTT. It codes for CASSLEGRVSEAFF.

CDR3 sequence (DNA): TGCGCCAGCAGCCCCCTAGCGGGGGGCGACACCGGGGAGCTGTTTTTT. Translation gives CASSPLAGGDTGELFF. The chain couples TRBV5-1 to TRBJ2-2, with TRBD2 identical over 11 bases. Looked up from germline, CDR1 is SGHRS and CDR2 is YFSETQ. The CDR3 sequence is 16 residues long. V gave up 4 bases and J gave up 3 bases; unmatched junction bases: 5.

This clone was observed a few times. This CDR3 reads CASSYQPGANNEQFF. Here the CDR3 DNA reads TGCGCCAGCAGCTACCAGCCCGGAGCCAACAATGAGCAGTTCTTC. This chain joins TRBV5-1 and TRBJ2-1; D not resolved. Germline V gives CDR1 SGHRS, CDR2 YFSETQ. The length of the CDR3 is 15 residues. Trimming pared 3 bases from V and 5 bases from J, leaving 15 bases between.

This chain connects TRBV5-5 to TRBJ2-7; TRBD1 matches 7 bases. Germline trimming cut 4 bases from V and 0 bases from J; bases unmatched to any gene: 10. There are 16 residues in the CDR3. Germline V gene sequence: CDR1 SGHKS, CDR2 YYEKEE (reference sequence). The CDR3 spells CASSGQTGKGSYEQYF. CDR3 bases: TGTGCCAGCAGCGGCCAGACAGGGAAGGGCTCCTACGAGCAGTACTTC.